Shown below are 12 T cell receptor beta chains from a single sample sequenced in a study of CD8 T cells in ankylosing spondylitis. General study results and limits: A TCR beta motif of 7 to 9 highly homologous variants seemed to mark ankylosing spondylitis blood.

MiXCR, applied by TCRdb to the 5' RACE reads, yields one record per CDR3 protein. The sample records roughly 700,000 distinct CDR3 sequences, around 19% being singletons. These TCRs are of unknown antigen specificity. Sequenced material: blood, either unsorted or a sorted T cell fraction (not recorded which). The receptors derive from a male donor with ankylosing spondylitis.

This clonotype was detected a few times. This rearrangement joins TRBV29-1 to TRBJ2-7; 11 bases match TRBD1. Per the germline V gene, CDR1 is SQVTM and CDR2 is ANQGSEA. V gave up 5 bases and J gave up 7 bases; unmatched junction bases: 10. CDR3 length: 14 amino acids. CDR3 nucleotide sequence: TGCAGCGTTTTGCAGGACAGGGGGCCTCCGGAGCAGTACTTC. Amino acid sequence: CSVLQDRGPPEQYF.

The V gene is TRBV20-1, the J gene TRBJ2-7; TRBD2 might be the D (7 bases). CDR1 DFQATT and CDR2 SNEGSKA come from the germline V gene (reference sequence). This CDR3 region has 15 residues. V was cut by 3 bases and J by 3 bases, with 18 bases left in between. The CDR3 DNA sequence: TGCAGTGCTAGCGGTAGGCGGGGGCCCAACTACGAGCAGTACTTC. This gives the protein CSASGRRGPNYEQYF.

Ten or more counts support this clonotype. The rearrangement links TRBV12-3 or TRBV12-4 to TRBJ2-3, with D hard to call. This CDR3 region has 12 residues. Trimming cost V 6 bases and J 2 bases, with 6 bases left between them. CDR3 region: CASRGNTDTQYF. The CDR3 DNA reads TGTGCCAGCAGGGGGAACACAGATACGCAGTATTTT.

This clonotype was observed a few times. This sequence joins TRBV7-9 and TRBJ1-1; perhaps TRBD1 as D (5 bases). The V and J ends lost 5 bases and 4 bases respectively, with 17 bases between them. Germline V gene lookup returns CDR1 SEHNR and CDR2 FQNEAQ (reference sequence). The CDR3 is 15 amino acids. CDR3 protein: CASSPTPRVSTEAFF. Written as DNA, the CDR3 is TGTGCCAGCAGCCCCACCCCCAGGGTCTCCACTGAAGCTTTCTTT.

This clonotype was counted a few times. CDR3 bases: TGCGCCAGCAGTCGATATCCCTACGACAGGGGGAGAGAAGATGAGCAGTTCTTC. Protein product: CASSRYPYDRGREDEQFF. The rearrangement uses TRBV5-1 and TRBJ2-1; 9 bases map to TRBD1. The CDR3 totals 18 residues. The trim removed 5 bases at V and 8 bases at J, leaving 20 bases unmatched. Germline V gene data show CDR1 as SGHRS and CDR2 as YFSETQ.

This clonotype was detected only a few times. This chain links TRBV19 with TRBJ1-1; D not certain. Trimming removed 5 bases from V and 1 base from J, with 14 bases in between. Germline-derived CDR1 and CDR2 are LNHDA and SQIVND (reference sequence). There are 15 residues in the CDR3. The CDR3 DNA reads TGTGCCAGTAGTCCCGCCTTTATGAGGAACACTGAAGCTTTCTTT. Translation: CASSPAFMRNTEAFF.

This clonotype was recorded many times. The chain joins TRBV7-3 to TRBJ1-1; 7 positions match TRBD1. The germline gives CDR1 SGHTA, CDR2 FQGTGA. The CDR3 is 13 residues long. Trimming at V came to 4 bases and at J to 5 bases, leaving 4 bases not matched to a gene. CDR3 in DNA: TGTGCCAGCAGCTCGACAGGGCAAACTGAAGCTTTCTTT. This gives the protein CASSSTGQTEAFF. The full variable domain, in which reference TRBV7-3 and TRBJ1-1 provide the parts outside the CDR3, is GAGVSQTPSNKVTEKGKYVELRCDPISGHTALYWYRQSLGQGPEFLIYFQGTGAADDSGLPNDRFFAVRPEGSVSTLKIQRTERGDSAVYLCASSSTGQTEAFFGQGTRLTVV.

The chain has TRBV29-1 and TRBJ2-5; D might be TRBD1 or TRBD2, each matching 6 bases. The length of the CDR3 is 15 residues. Germline lookup yields CDR1 SQVTM and CDR2 ANQGSEA. Trimming left V 5 bases short and J 5 bases short, with 21 bases between. The CDR3 here is CSVFPGGTRGETQYF. CDR3 DNA: TGCAGCGTTTTCCCTGGCGGGACACGCGGGGAGACCCAGTACTTC.

The sample holds a few counts of this clonotype. This chain uses TRBV9 with TRBJ2-7; D gene unclear. V shed 0 bases and J shed 0 bases, with 10 bases lying between them. The length of the CDR3 is 15 residues. Germline loops: CDR1 SGDLS, CDR2 YYNGEE. The CDR3 sequence: CASSVEVRSSYEQYF. The CDR3 DNA is TGTGCCAGCAGCGTAGAGGTCAGGTCCTCCTACGAGCAGTACTTC.

The chain uses TRBV7-9 and TRBJ1-5; perhaps TRBD1 as D (5 bases). CDR3 length: 14 amino acids. Germline V lookup: CDR1 SEHNR, CDR2 FQNEAQ (reference sequence). V gave up 1 base and J gave up 7 bases, with 11 bases separating them. CDR3 sequence reads: CASSLVGGDQPQHF. CDR3 DNA: TGTGCCAGCAGCTTAGTAGGAGGGGACCAGCCCCAGCATTTT. Complete variable domain (other parts from reference TRBV7-9 and TRBJ1-5): DTGVSQNPRHKITKRGQNVTFRCDPISEHNRLYWYRQTLGQGPEFLTYFQNEAQLEKSRLLSDRFSAERPKGSFSTLEIQRTEQGDSAMYLCASSLVGGDQPQHFGDGTRLSIL.

The genes are TRBV7-9 and TRBJ1-2; weak D call: TRBD1 (5 bases). CDR3 size: 14 residues. Germline V gene sequence: CDR1 SEHNR, CDR2 FQNEAQ (reference sequence). V lost 2 bases to trimming and J lost 6 bases, with 13 bases between them. The CDR3 region is CASSLIAGENGYTF. The CDR3 nucleotides are TGTGCCAGCAGCTTAATTGCGGGGGAAAATGGCTACACCTTC.

The genes are TRBV7-3 and TRBJ2-3; D could derive from TRBD1 or TRBD2 (6 bases each). Per the germline V gene, CDR1 is SGHTA and CDR2 is FQGTGA. The V gene lost 1 base and the J gene lost 5 bases, with 13 bases spanning the gap. The CDR3 runs to 15 residues. Here the CDR3 DNA reads TGTGCCAGCAGCTTAATGGGGGGACACGGAGATACGCAGTATTTT. The encoded protein is CASSLMGGHGDTQYF.